The 2 T cell receptor beta chains below come from one sample, sequenced in a study of radiation and T cells in renal cell carcinoma (dated by TCRdb to about 2020). Libraries were built with the immunoSEQ multiplex PCR assay. Not all clones reach the TCRdb copy of this immuneACCESS table, which keeps in-frame sequences only. Checked studies attribute under half of the gap to unresolved V genes and leave the rest unexplained. The sample contains about 91,000 clones, over 75% of them found a single time. The ten most abundant clones make up 5% to 8% of the sample. The time point label, read with the paper, signifies: baseline pretreatment blood. Read against the paper, the sample's treatment or condition label means: 15 Gy SBRT to primary tumor, nephrectomy 4 weeks later. Here the sequenced sample was blood, taken from a patient whose treatment included radiotherapy and nephrectomy. The receptors were gathered from a man in his fifties or sixties with renal cell carcinoma.

The chain is built from TRBV5-1 and TRBJ2-5; a possible D gene is TRBD2 (6 bases). Germline V CDR1 and CDR2: SGHRS, YFSETQ. V shed 4 bases and J shed 2 bases, with 12 bases lying between them. The CDR3 runs to 14 residues. The DNA for the CDR3 is TGCGCCAGCAGCCTCGGGAGTTTTCAAGAGACCCAGTACTTC. It encodes CASSLGSFQETQYF.

The chain carries TRBV25-1 and TRBJ2-1; no firm D call. There are 14 residues in the CDR3. The germline CDR1 and CDR2 sequences are MGHDK and SYGVNS. Deletions cut 6 bases from V and 0 bases from J, with 9 bases between. The DNA for the CDR3 is TGTGCCAGCAGCGCGGTGAGCTCCTACAATGAGCAGTTCTTC. This codes for CASSAVSSYNEQFF.